This paragraph reports one T cell receptor beta chain. Its antigen remains undetermined. No quality values exist for individual bases; no much larger clone is one base distant. The data originate from a study of radiation and T cells in renal cell carcinoma (dated by TCRdb to 2018 to 2020). As for the study more broadly: TCR beta sequencing covered 50 to 55 samples in total, comprising around 25 tumors and 27 peripheral blood samples. Across all 50 or so samples, 4,016,671 unique CDR3 nucleotide sequences, encoding 2,658,974 unique CDR3 amino acid sequences, were identified. The last blood draw occurred 4 weeks after radiation, at the same time as nephrectomy. The paper as a whole reports these results and caveats: Dynamics of the blood repertoire were not tracked past 4 weeks after treatment. Because no pretreatment tumor biopsies were available, whether clonotypes were present in the tumor at baseline could not be determined. The single-armed trial design could not address effects of radiation dose or scheduling on the TCR repertoire. In blood, the top tumor clonotypes increased from baseline to 2 weeks after radiation and then shrank by 4 weeks, which suggests a temporary expansion of tumor-resident clones.

What the time point label conveys for this sample: blood 4 weeks post-SBRT, at nephrectomy. Read against the paper, the sample's treatment or condition label means: 15 Gy SBRT to primary tumor, nephrectomy 4 weeks later. The samples were drawn from a clinical trial, where primary renal cell carcinomas were treated with 15 Gy of stereotactic body radiation therapy and then removed by nephrectomy 4 weeks afterward. To follow tumor-enriched clonotypes, serial peripheral blood was collected from radiation-treated patients at baseline and at 2 weeks and 4 weeks after SBRT. Every patient's renal cell carcinoma showed clear cell pathology. The QIAamp DNA Blood Mini Kit (Qiagen) was used to prepare genomic DNA for TCR sequencing. Only samples passing all quality control checks were included in the analyses. The CDR3 covers 14 residues, taking in both the cysteine and the phenylalanine. Only the CDR3 DNA is retained, 42 bases long and in frame from the first base. Relative to germline, V is 1 base shorter and J is 2 bases shorter, with 8 bases between their ends. Via the germline V gene (reference sequence), CDR1 is SEHNR and CDR2 FQNEAQ.

TCR beta libraries were generated from genomic DNA with the immunoSEQ kit, following the manufacturer's recommendations. Library preparation used a first multiplex PCR with proprietary primers, then a second PCR adding unique barcodes, with bead cleanups after each round. A kit-provided positive control reaction and a negative control reaction were included in every sample batch. The final libraries underwent checking on an Agilent 4200 TapeStation D1000 ScreenTape, volumetric pooling, and quantification by qPCR. Sequencing was performed on an Illumina NextSeq500 with a MidOutput 150-cycle cartridge, and 156 Read1 and 15 Index1 cycles were run with kit custom primers. The pooled library was loaded at approximately 1 pM with an approximately 20% PhiX control spike-in. The source study handled its data this way. The vendor-processed data were analyzed in R, and a clonotype was defined as all T cells that share the same CDR3 nucleotide sequence. In the clone abundance analyses, frequencies were normalized to the 10,000 most abundant clones in each sample. Public T cell clones, which averaged fewer than five per sample, were excluded before analysis. Tumor-enriched and baseline blood-enriched clonotypes were defined by at least a 32-fold difference in abundance between compartments. A beta-binomial differential abundance model was applied to find clonotypes that expanded or contracted between blood time points. Similarity between tumor and blood repertoires was quantified using the Baroni-Urbani and Buser coefficient, and groups were compared with two-tailed Wilcoxon tests in R. TCRdb took over this immuneACCESS table, retaining in-frame rearrangements with V and J assigned. Such tables are incomplete; in checked studies, under half of the missing clones stem from an unresolved V gene, and the remainder is unexplained. Clone size and the V and J calls come from that table; the DNA yielded D and trimming. The sample records 150,000 or so clones, around 90% of which are singletons. The ten top clones hold approximately 10% of the sample.

Sequences were derived from blood, sampled from a patient whose treatment included radiotherapy and nephrectomy. The receptor was isolated from a woman aged 45-60 years with renal cell carcinoma. The sequence is built from TRBV7-9 and TRBJ1-2; matching of 5 bases hints at TRBD1 as the D gene. The nucleotide sequence is TGTGCCAGCAGCTTAGAAGGGGCCAACTATGGCTACACCTTC. It is translated as CASSLEGANYGYTF. Here the CDR3 is joined to the reference TRBV7-9 and TRBJ1-2 genes, and the full variable domain is: DTGVSQNPRHKITKRGQNVTFRCDPISEHNRLYWYRQTLGQGPEFLTYFQNEAQLEKSRLLSDRFSAERPKGSFSTLEIQRTEQGDSAMYLCASSLEGANYGYTFGSGTRLTVV.